The rows below give T cell receptor beta chains drawn from one sample of a study of blood T cell repertoires in COVID-19. TCRdb's table, derived via immunoSEQ multiplex PCR, lists solely in-frame clones and lacks some. The data contain some 90,000 clones, roughly 89% of them singletons. Input material: peripheral blood. Every receptor here comes from a woman aged 80 or over with active or convalescent COVID-19. Each CDR3 is given without its conserved first and last residue.

CDR3 protein	V gene	J gene
AWSVQGTKKGAF	TRBV30	TRBJ1-1
ASSFPGGRATLNEAF	TRBV6-2/TRBV6-3	TRBJ1-1
ASSLGQGQRTQY	TRBV6-5	TRBJ2-5
ATSDTRTGENDGYT	TRBV24-1	TRBJ1-2
ASSYDRGRPQH	TRBV6-5	TRBJ1-5
ASSQTSGLSYNEQF	TRBV3-1/TRBV3-2	TRBJ2-1
ASSYQGEKLF	TRBV2	TRBJ1-4
ASSRTTGGNNEKLF	TRBV7-9	TRBJ1-4
ASSGTGVNQPQH	TRBV2	TRBJ1-5
ASSPGQSEAF	TRBV18	TRBJ1-1
ASSESRGQEKLF	TRBV7-9	TRBJ1-4